This T cell receptor beta chain was retrieved from a study of cytomegalovirus exposure and HLA in healthy donors. The CDR3 has 15 residues. V lost 7 bases, J lost 5 bases, and 21 bases lay in between. The germline gives CDR1 PRHDT, CDR2 FYEKMQ (reference sequence). Assay used: immunoSEQ multiplex PCR; TCRdb lists only in-frame clones, some missing. The data hold some 150,000 clones, with roughly 86% observed a single time. While the first cohort had several hundred subjects, the donors belonged to the separate validation cohort of roughly 120 subjects. Sequencing used PBMCs. The V call is TRBV13, the J call TRBJ2-7; weak D call: TRBD1 (6 bases). This clonotype was sampled from a man aged 18 to 30 in good health and CMV-seropositive. The CDR3 DNA follows: TGTGCCAGCATTCCCGGTACCAGGGGCTTGGACGAGCAGTACTTC. Protein sequence: CASIPGTRGLDEQYF.